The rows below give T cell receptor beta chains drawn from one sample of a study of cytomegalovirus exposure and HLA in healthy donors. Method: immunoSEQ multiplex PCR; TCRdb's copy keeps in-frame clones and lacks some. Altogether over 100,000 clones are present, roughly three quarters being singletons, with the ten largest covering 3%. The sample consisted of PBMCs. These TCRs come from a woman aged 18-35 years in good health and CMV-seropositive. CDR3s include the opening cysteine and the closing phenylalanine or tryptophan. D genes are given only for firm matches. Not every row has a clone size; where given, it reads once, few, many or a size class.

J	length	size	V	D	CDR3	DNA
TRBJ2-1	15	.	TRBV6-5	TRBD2	CATYRVAGVRNEQFF	TGTGCCACCTATAGGGTCGCGGGAGTTCGCAATGAGCAGTTCTTC
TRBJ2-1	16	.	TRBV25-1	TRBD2	CASNRNSGRFHNEQFF	TGTGCCAGTAATAGGAATAGCGGGAGATTCCACAATGAGCAGTTCTTC
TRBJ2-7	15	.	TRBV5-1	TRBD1	CASSFGTGGAGEQYF	TGCGCCAGCAGCTTTGGGACAGGGGGCGCGGGCGAGCAGTACTTC
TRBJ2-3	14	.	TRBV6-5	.	CASGIRGSNQPQYF	TGTGCCAGCGGGATACGGGGTAGCAATCAGCCCCAGTATTTT
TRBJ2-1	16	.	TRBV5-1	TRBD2	CASSLDFLAGYNEQFF	TGCGCCAGCAGCTTGGACTTCCTAGCGGGTTACAATGAGCAGTTCTTC
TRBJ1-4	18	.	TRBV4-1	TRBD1	CASRYRIGTGGTNEKLFF	TGCGCCAGCAGGTACAGAATTGGGACAGGGGGAACTAATGAAAAACTGTTTTTT
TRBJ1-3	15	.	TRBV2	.	CASSLGRISGNTIYF	TGTGCCAGCTCCCTAGGCCGAATCTCTGGAAACACCATATATTTT
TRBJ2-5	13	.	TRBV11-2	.	CASSLGPQETQYF	TGTGCCAGCAGCCTTGGGCCCCAAGAGACCCAGTACTTC
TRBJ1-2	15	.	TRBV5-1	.	CASTIGDGSNYGYTF	TGCGCCAGCACCATCGGGGACGGGAGTAACTATGGCTACACCTTC
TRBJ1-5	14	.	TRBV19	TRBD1	CASSPGGGIQPQHF	TGTGCCAGTAGTCCAGGAGGGGGCATCCAGCCCCAGCATTTT
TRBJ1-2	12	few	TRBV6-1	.	CASSEPDYGYTF	TGTGCCAGCAGTGAACCTGACTATGGCTACACCTTC
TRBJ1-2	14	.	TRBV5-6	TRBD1	CASSLGQGGDGYTF	TGTGCCAGCAGCCTAGGACAGGGGGGCGATGGCTACACCTTC
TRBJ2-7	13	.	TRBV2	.	CASSLQQGYEQYF	TGTGCCAGCAGTCTCCAACAGGGCTACGAGCAGTACTTC
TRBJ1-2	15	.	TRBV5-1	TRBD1	CASRTGTGYNYGYTF	TGCGCCAGCAGAACCGGGACAGGGTATAACTATGGCTACACCTTC
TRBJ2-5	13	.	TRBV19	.	CASSNRRGETQYF	TGTGCCAGTAGTAATCGGCGGGGAGAGACCCAGTACTTC
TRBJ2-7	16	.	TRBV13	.	CASSLVSGGFGYEQYF	TGTGCCAGCAGCTTAGTGTCCGGGGGTTTTGGGTACGAGCAGTACTTC
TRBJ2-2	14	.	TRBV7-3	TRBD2	CASSPSGNTGELFF	TGTGCCAGCAGCCCTAGCGGGAACACCGGGGAGCTGTTTTTT
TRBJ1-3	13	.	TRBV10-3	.	CAISHSSGNTIYF	TGTGCCATCAGCCATAGCTCTGGAAACACCATATATTTT
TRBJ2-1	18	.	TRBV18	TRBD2	CASSPGTSGRNTYNEQFF	TGTGCCAGCTCACCAGGGACTAGCGGGAGGAATACCTACAATGAGCAGTTCTTC
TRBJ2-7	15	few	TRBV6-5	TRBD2	CASSSRLAGSREQYF	TGTGCCAGCAGTTCAAGACTAGCGGGATCGAGGGAGCAGTACTTC
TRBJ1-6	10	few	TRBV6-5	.	CASSSDKAHF	TGTGCCAGCAGTTCGGACAAAGCCCACTTT
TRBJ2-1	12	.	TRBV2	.	CASLRGGDEQFF	TGTGCCAGCCTCAGGGGTGGGGATGAGCAGTTCTTC
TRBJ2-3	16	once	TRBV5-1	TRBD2	CASSSGTSGGTDTQYF	TGCGCCAGCAGCTCAGGGACTAGCGGGGGCACAGATACGCAGTATTTT
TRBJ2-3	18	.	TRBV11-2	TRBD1	CASSLDVLAGGRTDTQYF	TGTGCCAGCAGCTTAGATGTATTGGCAGGGGGCCGGACAGATACGCAGTATTTT
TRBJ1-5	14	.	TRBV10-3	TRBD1	CAIMGAGGNQPQHF	TGTGCCATCATGGGGGCAGGGGGAAATCAGCCCCAGCATTTT
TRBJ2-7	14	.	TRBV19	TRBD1	CASSMRDSSYEQYF	TGTGCCAGTAGTATGAGGGACAGCTCCTACGAGCAGTACTTC
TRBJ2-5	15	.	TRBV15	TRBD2	CATSRDPAGEETQYF	TGTGCCACCAGCAGAGATCCGGCGGGAGAAGAGACCCAGTACTTC
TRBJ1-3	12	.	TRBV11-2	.	CASSLVRNTIYF	TGTGCCAGCAGCTTAGTAAGAAACACCATATATTTT
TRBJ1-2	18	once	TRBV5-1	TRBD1	CASSVPGQGRTPRYGYTF	TGCGCCAGCAGCGTTCCGGGACAGGGGAGGACTCCTAGGTATGGCTACACCTTC
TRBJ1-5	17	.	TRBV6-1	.	CASSEGRGGRGNQPQHF	TGTGCCAGCAGTGAAGGAAGGGGGGGACGTGGCAATCAGCCCCAGCATTTT
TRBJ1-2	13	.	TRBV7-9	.	CASSAPGVGGYTF	TGTGCCAGCAGCGCCCCAGGGGTAGGTGGCTACACCTTC
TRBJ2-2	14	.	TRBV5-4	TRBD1	CASIDRGHTGELFF	TGTGCCAGCATCGACAGGGGGCACACCGGGGAGCTGTTTTTT
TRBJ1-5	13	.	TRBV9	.	CASSVDGYQPQHF	TGTGCCAGCAGCGTAGATGGCTATCAGCCCCAGCATTTT
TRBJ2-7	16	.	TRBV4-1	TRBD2	CASSRLGGVSSYEQYF	TGCGCCAGCAGCCGCCTTGGGGGGGTCAGCTCCTACGAGCAGTACTTC
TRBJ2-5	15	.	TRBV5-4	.	CASSLDDRPGETQYF	TGTGCCAGCAGCTTGGACGACCGACCCGGGGAGACCCAGTACTTC
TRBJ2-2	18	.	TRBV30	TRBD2	CAWRGGSGRAANTGELFF	TGTGCCTGGAGAGGGGGGAGCGGGAGGGCCGCGAACACCGGGGAGCTGTTTTTT
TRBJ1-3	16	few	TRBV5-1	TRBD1	CASSFVGTGSGNTIYF	TGCGCCAGCAGCTTTGTAGGGACAGGGTCAGGAAACACCATATATTTT
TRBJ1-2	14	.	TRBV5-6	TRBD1	CASSYRGRNYGYTF	TGTGCCAGCAGCTATAGGGGGCGAAACTATGGCTACACCTTC
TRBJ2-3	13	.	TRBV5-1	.	CASRSGSTDTQYF	TGCGCCAGCAGAAGCGGTAGTACAGATACGCAGTATTTT
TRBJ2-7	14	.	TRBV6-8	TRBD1	CASSSGQSSYEQYF	TGTGCCAGCAGCTCGGGACAGAGCTCCTACGAGCAGTACTTC
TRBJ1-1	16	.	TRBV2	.	CAILRGRFTMNTEAFF	TGTGCCATACTCAGGGGCCGATTCACCATGAACACTGAAGCTTTCTTT
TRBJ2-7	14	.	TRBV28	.	CASIPRAGDYEQYF	TGTGCCAGCATCCCCCGGGCGGGCGACTACGAGCAGTACTTC
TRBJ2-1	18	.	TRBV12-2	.	CATRSPGQVPPYYNEQFF	TGTGCAACTCGCTCTCCGGGACAGGTACCCCCCTACTACAATGAGCAGTTCTTC
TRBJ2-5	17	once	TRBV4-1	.	CASSQDRGGVVQETQYF	TGCGCCAGCAGCCAAGATCGAGGAGGGGTGGTCCAGGAGACCCAGTACTTC
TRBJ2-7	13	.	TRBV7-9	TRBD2	CASSLEREGEQYF	TGTGCCAGCAGCTTAGAGCGGGAGGGCGAGCAGTACTTC
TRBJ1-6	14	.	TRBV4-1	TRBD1	CASSQGQGDSPLHF	TGCGCCAGCAGCCAAGGCCAGGGGGACTCACCCCTCCACTTT
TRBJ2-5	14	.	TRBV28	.	CASTREQVGETQYF	TGTGCCAGCACGAGGGAGCAGGTCGGAGAGACCCAGTACTTC
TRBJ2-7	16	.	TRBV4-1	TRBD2	CASSQWTSGASYEQYF	TGCGCCAGCAGCCAGTGGACTAGCGGGGCGTCCTACGAGCAGTACTTC
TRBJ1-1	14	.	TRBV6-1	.	CASSDSETVTEAFF	TGTGCCAGCAGTGACTCCGAGACAGTAACTGAAGCTTTCTTT
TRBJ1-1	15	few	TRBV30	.	CAWSIEGYMNTEAFF	TGTGCCTGGAGTATTGAGGGTTACATGAACACTGAAGCTTTCTTT
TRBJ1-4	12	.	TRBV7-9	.	CASSHSGEKLFF	TGTGCCAGCAGTCACTCAGGTGAAAAACTGTTTTTT
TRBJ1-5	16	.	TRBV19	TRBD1	CASSPTGGIGNQPQHF	TGTGCCAGTAGTCCGACAGGGGGTATAGGCAATCAGCCCCAGCATTTT
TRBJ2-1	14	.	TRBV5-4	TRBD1	CASRLRTGADEQFF	TGTGCCAGCAGACTTCGGACAGGGGCAGATGAGCAGTTCTTC
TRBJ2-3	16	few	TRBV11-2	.	CASSRYLSGTADTQYF	TGTGCCAGCAGCCGTTACCTTAGCGGAACTGCGGATACGCAGTATTTT
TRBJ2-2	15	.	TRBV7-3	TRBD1	CASSARQGGTGELFF	TGTGCCAGCAGCGCCCGACAGGGGGGCACCGGGGAGCTGTTTTTT
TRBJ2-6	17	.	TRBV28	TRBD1	CVSTPGQGARGANVLTF	TGTGTCAGCACTCCGGGACAGGGGGCGCGAGGGGCCAACGTCCTGACTTTC
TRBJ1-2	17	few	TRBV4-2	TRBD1	CASSPRESGQGAFGYTF	TGTGCCAGCAGCCCTCGTGAGTCGGGACAGGGGGCTTTCGGCTACACCTTC
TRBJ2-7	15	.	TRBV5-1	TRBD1	CASSPGTGDGYEQYF	TGCGCCAGCAGCCCCGGGACAGGTGATGGTTACGAGCAGTACTTC
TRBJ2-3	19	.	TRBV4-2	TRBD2	CASSQVSGRPLAGRDTQYF	TGTGCCAGCAGCCAAGTTTCTGGAAGGCCACTAGCGGGGAGAGATACGCAGTATTTT
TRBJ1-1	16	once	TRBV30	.	CAWNLRVGYMNTEAFF	TGTGCCTGGAACCTTCGGGTCGGTTACATGAACACTGAAGCTTTCTTT